The rows below give T cell receptor beta chains drawn from one sample of a study of read filtering for tumor transcriptome and immune sequencing. TCRdb re-analysed the reads in MiXCR, keeping a single row per CDR3 protein. Seen here are under 80,000 distinct CDR3 sequences, approximately 19% observed once, and the top ten hold 11% to 15%. Sequencing used a population of CD138-negative cells sorted from bone marrow. The source is a donor aged 40 or older with multiple myeloma. Each CDR3 is given with its conserved first and last residue. The D gene is left open where the match is weak. Rows may omit the clone size; those that give it use once, few, many or a size class.

.	TRBJ2-6	.	TRBV5-1	CASSPPLAGANVLTF	TGCGCCAGCAGCCCACCTTTGGCTGGGGCCAACGTCCTGACTTTC
many	TRBJ2-3	.	TRBV5-1	CASSFREADTQYF	TGCGCCAGCAGCTTTCGCGAGGCAGATACGCAGTATTTT
many	TRBJ2-1	.	TRBV7-2	CASSPRGASYNEQFF	TGTGCCAGCAGCCCGAGGGGGGCTTCATACAATGAGCAGTTCTTC
many	TRBJ2-3	.	TRBV7-3	CASSLEGRYTDTQYF	TGTGCCAGCAGCTTAGAGGGACGGTACACAGATACGCAGTATTTT
.	TRBJ2-1	.	TRBV6-5	CASKKESGTAEQFF	TGTGCCAGCAAAAAGGAGAGTGGGACGGCTGAGCAGTTCTTC
.	TRBJ2-1	TRBD2	TRBV20-1	CSAGTSGYNEKFF	TGCAGCGCGGGGACTAGCGGCTACAATGAGAAGTTCTTC
few	TRBJ2-3	.	TRBV19	CASRQYPDTQYF	TGTGCCAGTCGACAGTACCCAGATACGCAGTATTTT
few	TRBJ1-5	.	TRBV4-1	CASSQAGLSADQPQHF	TGCGCCAGCAGCCAAGCAGGGCTTTCGGCTGATCAGCCCCAGCATTTT
many	TRBJ2-1	.	TRBV6-1	CASSAATVHNEQFF	TGTGCCAGCAGTGCCGCGACAGTCCACAATGAGCAGTTCTTC
many	TRBJ2-3	.	TRBV20-1	CSANPRVDTDTQYF	TGCAGTGCCAACCCCCGGGTAGACACAGATACGCAGTATTTT
many	TRBJ2-1	TRBD2	TRBV5-4	CASSLVGLAGGPRGDEQFF	TGTGCCAGCAGCTTGGTTGGTCTAGCGGGAGGGCCGAGAGGGGATGAGCAGTTCTTC
many	TRBJ2-7	.	TRBV6-2/TRBV6-3	CASSTWEPYEQYF	TGTGCCAGCAGCACTTGGGAGCCCTACGAGCAGTACTTC
.	TRBJ2-1	TRBD2	TRBV20-1	CSAPRLAGGPGEQFF	TGCAGTGCCCCCAGGCTAGCGGGGGGGCCCGGTGAGCAGTTCTTC
many	TRBJ2-5	TRBD2	TRBV7-2	CASSLVGGTSGGARETQYF	TGTGCCAGCAGCTTAGTCGGCGGGACTAGCGGGGGGGCCAGGGAGACCCAGTACTTC
many	TRBJ1-1	.	TRBV29-1	CSVEVGPEAFF	TGCAGCGTTGAGGTGGGTCCTGAAGCTTTCTTT
many	TRBJ2-1	.	TRBV5-1	CASSFGDGVSFGEQFF	TGCGCCAGCAGCTTTGGGGATGGTGTGTCTTTCGGTGAGCAGTTCTTC
many	TRBJ2-7	.	TRBV11-3	CASSFQGRVNTYEQYF	TGTGCCAGCAGCTTCCAGGGGCGCGTTAATACCTACGAGCAGTACTTC
many	TRBJ2-3	.	TRBV7-3	CASSLQGTDTQYF	TGTGCCAGCAGCTTACAAGGGACAGATACGCAGTATTTT
many	TRBJ2-7	.	TRBV7-2	CASSLGSYYEQYF	TGTGCCAGCAGCCTCGGGTCTTACTACGAGCAGTACTTC
once	TRBJ1-1	.	TRBV28	CASSLSPWNIEAFF	TGTGCCAGCAGTTTATCTCCATGGAACATTGAAGCTTTCTTT
many	TRBJ2-5	.	TRBV29-1	CSVEYQETQYF	TGCAGCGTAGAGTACCAAGAGACCCAGTACTTC
many	TRBJ2-1	.	TRBV7-9	CASSLGGEQFF	TGTGCCAGCAGCTTAGGAGGTGAGCAGTTCTTC
.	TRBJ1-1	.	TRBV5-1	CASSLRTGDTEAFF	TGCGCCAGCAGCTTACGGACGGGAGACACTGAAGCTTTCTTT
many	TRBJ2-1	.	TRBV5-8	CASSGGLSSYNEQFF	TGTGCCAGCAGCGGGGGACTTAGCTCCTACAATGAGCAGTTCTTC
many	TRBJ2-1	TRBD1	TRBV13	CASSLFRTGAQFF	TGTGCCAGCAGCCTATTTCGGACAGGGGCGCAGTTCTTC
many	TRBJ1-5	.	TRBV25-1	CASSESNQPQHF	TGTGCCAGCAGTGAGTCCAATCAGCCCCAGCATTTT
.	TRBJ2-1	.	TRBV5-5	CASSLGLALSSYNEQFF	TGTGCCAGCAGCTTGGGCCTAGCGTTAAGCTCCTACAATGAGCAGTTCTTC
many	TRBJ2-3	.	TRBV5-1	CASSLALTRTDTQYF	TGCGCCAGCAGCTTGGCCCTGACGCGCACAGATACGCAGTATTTT
few	TRBJ2-5	TRBD2	TRBV5-1	CASSLAGSLPETQYF	TGCGCCAGCAGCCTAGCGGGGAGCCTCCCAGAGACCCAGTACTTC
many	TRBJ1-4	TRBD1	TRBV27	CASSLSSGTGASTNEKLFF	TGTGCCAGCAGTTTATCGTCCGGGACAGGGGCCTCGACTAATGAAAAACTGTTTTTT
many	TRBJ2-7	TRBD1	TRBV28	CASSSPARGPGEQYF	TGTGCCAGCAGTTCCCCCGCCAGGGGGCCGGGCGAGCAGTACTTC
many	TRBJ2-5	.	TRBV9	CASSVQGQQETQYF	TGTGCCAGCAGCGTGCAGGGGCAGCAAGAGACCCAGTACTTC
many	TRBJ1-1	.	TRBV12-3/TRBV12-4	CASSLYPGGGYTEAFF	TGTGCCAGCAGTTTATATCCCGGTGGGGGCTACACTGAAGCTTTCTTT
many	TRBJ2-1	TRBD1	TRBV12-3/TRBV12-4	CASSPGQGASYNEQFF	TGTGCCAGCAGTCCGGGACAGGGGGCGTCCTACAATGAGCAGTTCTTC
many	TRBJ2-1	.	TRBV27	CASSRYPGRDVSNEQFF	TGTGCCAGCAGTAGATACCCGGGACGGGATGTTTCCAATGAGCAGTTCTTC
many	TRBJ2-1	TRBD2	TRBV6-2/TRBV6-3	CASSYSLAGGPYEQFF	TGTGCCAGCAGTTACAGCCTAGCGGGAGGGCCATATGAGCAGTTCTTC
many	TRBJ2-7	.	TRBV6-1	CASSVVSYEQYF	TGTGCCAGCAGTGTGGTCTCCTACGAGCAGTACTTC
many	TRBJ2-1	.	TRBV7-2	CASSLFPGGEQFF	TGTGCCAGCAGCTTATTCCCTGGCGGTGAGCAGTTCTTC
.	TRBJ2-1	TRBD2	TRBV7-9	CVSSFPSGGDNEQFF	TGTGTCAGCAGCTTCCCTAGCGGGGGTGACAACGAGCAGTTCTTC
many	TRBJ2-1	TRBD2	TRBV5-1	CASSSGLVSYNEQFF	TGCGCCAGCAGCTCGGGACTAGTCTCCTACAATGAGCAGTTCTTC
many	TRBJ1-4	TRBD1	TRBV29-1	CSVQGESTNEKLFF	TGCAGCGTTCAGGGGGAATCAACTAATGAAAAACTGTTTTTT
many	TRBJ1-3	.	TRBV7-9	CASGGGNTIYF	TGTGCCAGCGGCGGGGGAAACACCATATATTTT